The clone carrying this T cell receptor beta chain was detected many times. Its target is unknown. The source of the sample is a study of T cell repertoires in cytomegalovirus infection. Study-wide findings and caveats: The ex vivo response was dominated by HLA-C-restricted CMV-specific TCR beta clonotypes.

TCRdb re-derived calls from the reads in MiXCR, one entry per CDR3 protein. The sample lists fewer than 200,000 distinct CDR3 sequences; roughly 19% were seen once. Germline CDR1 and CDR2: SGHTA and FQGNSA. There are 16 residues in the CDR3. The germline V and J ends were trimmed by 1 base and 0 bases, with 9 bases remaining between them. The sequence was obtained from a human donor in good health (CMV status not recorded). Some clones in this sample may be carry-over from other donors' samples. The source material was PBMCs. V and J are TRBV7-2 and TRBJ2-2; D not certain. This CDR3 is CASSLVGLANTGELFF. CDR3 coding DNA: TGTGCCAGCAGCTTAGTTGGCCTCGCGAACACCGGGGAGCTGTTTTTT.